The 12 T cell receptor beta chains below were found in one sample sequenced in a study of identical twins. TCRdb analysed the 5' RACE reads with MiXCR anew, one entry per CDR3 protein. Of around 250,000 distinct CDR3 sequences in the sample, around 8% were seen once. These data were also filed under a second study, of yellow fever vaccine responses in identical twins.

The specimen was CD8+ T cells sorted from blood. The receptors derive from a woman aged 18-29 years in good health.

The gene calls are TRBV3-1 and TRBJ1-2; D gene unclear. Germline V lookup: CDR1 LGHDT, CDR2 YNNKEL (reference sequence). The CDR3 consists of 15 residues. Trimming took off 1 base at V and 4 bases at J, with 13 bases between the two ends. The CDR3 region is CASSQGRGTGYGYTF. The CDR3 DNA is TGTGCCAGCAGCCAAGGCCGGGGAACGGGCTATGGCTACACCTTC.

This clonotype was counted many times. The chain has TRBV7-9 and TRBJ2-7, with 7 bases that match TRBD2. Looked up from germline, CDR1 is SEHNR and CDR2 is FQNEAQ (reference sequence). The junction had 11 bases not matched to a gene; V was cut back by 5 bases and J by 4 bases. The CDR3 extends over 15 amino acids. The CDR3 DNA sequence: TGTGCCAGCAGCCCACTGGAGACTAGCTTTTACGAGCAGTACTTC. Protein: CASSPLETSFYEQYF.

The chain combines TRBV4-1 with TRBJ2-5; unclear D gene. V was shortened by 0 bases and J by 6 bases, with 14 bases between the two germline ends. Germline CDR1 reads MGHRA; CDR2 reads YSYEKL. CDR3 length: 15 residues. CDR3 nucleotides: TGCGCCAGCAGCCAAGAAAGCTCGGCCGGAAAGACCCAGTACTTC. Translation gives CASSQESSAGKTQYF.

There are many counts of this clonotype. The chain joins TRBV4-3 to TRBJ2-1; the D gene is possibly TRBD2 (6 bases). The germline V and J ends were trimmed by 1 base and 9 bases, with 13 bases remaining between them. Germline values: CDR1 LGHNA, CDR2 YSLEER. The length of the CDR3 is 14 residues. CDR3 sequence: CASSQALASGEQFF. CDR3 bases: TGCGCCAGCAGCCAAGCTCTAGCGAGCGGTGAGCAGTTCTTC.

In this sample, this clonotype turned up a few times. The rearrangement links TRBV27 to TRBJ2-7, with D perhaps matching TRBD1 (5 bases). V gave up 3 bases and J gave up 0 bases, with 9 bases separating them. This CDR3 has 14 amino acids. Germline V CDR1 and CDR2: MNHEY, SMNVEV (reference sequence). The CDR3 DNA reads as TGTGCCAGCAGTTTCACAGGACCCTCCTACGAGCAGTACTTC. It yields the protein CASSFTGPSYEQYF.

This clonotype was found a few times. V and J are TRBV29-1 and TRBJ2-5, with 13 bases matching TRBD2. J lost 3 bases, V lost 6 bases, and 4 bases had no gene match. The CDR3 extends over 14 amino acids. Germline V gene sequence: CDR1 SQVTM, CDR2 ANQGSEA. CDR3 loop: CSVYGTSGEETQYF. The CDR3 nucleotides are TGCAGCGTCTATGGGACTAGCGGGGAAGAGACCCAGTACTTC.

A note on this clonotype: This may be a read error: a much more frequent sequence differs by one nucleotide. The rearrangement uses TRBV3-1 and TRBJ2-7; 9 bases map to TRBD1. The CDR3 spans 18 residues. The germline V gene has CDR1 LGHDT and CDR2 YNNKEL (reference sequence). In DNA form, the CDR3 reads TGTGCCTGCAGCCAAGATAGGGTAGGACAGGGGTTCGCCTACGAGCAGTACTTC. It specifies CACSQDRVGQGFAYEQYF.

This sequence joins TRBV5-1 and TRBJ2-2, with 13 bases aligning to TRBD2. The germline gives CDR1 SGHRS, CDR2 YFSETQ. V trimming: 6 bases; J trimming: 6 bases; junction bases outside the gene matches: 17. The CDR3 is made up of 19 amino acids. CDR3: CASTPGLAGVVHLPGELFF. The DNA for the CDR3 is TGCGCCAGCACCCCCGGACTAGCGGGGGTAGTACACCTCCCCGGGGAGCTGTTTTTT.

The genes are TRBV5-1 and TRBJ1-4; 7 bases match TRBD1. V gave up 1 base and J gave up 6 bases; unmatched junction bases: 3. Per germline, CDR1 SGHRS and CDR2 YFSETQ. The CDR3 contains 14 residues. In nucleotides, the CDR3 is TGCGCCAGCAGCTTGACAGGGGAAGATGAAAAACTGTTTTTT. This sequence encodes CASSLTGEDEKLFF.

V and J are TRBV27 and TRBJ2-7; 9 bases are a match to TRBD1. This CDR3 has 15 amino acids. From germline, CDR1 is MNHEY and CDR2 SMNVEV (reference sequence). V shed 2 bases and J 2 bases; nucleotides not matched to a gene: 4. The CDR3 DNA follows: TGTGCCAGCAGTTTACTGGGACAGGGTACCTACGAGCAGTACTTC. Translation gives CASSLLGQGTYEQYF.

This clonotype was observed many times. The chain has TRBV11-2 and TRBJ2-1; 7 positions agree with TRBD2. The J segment lost 2 bases and the V segment lost 4 bases, leaving 11 bases of the junction unmatched. Germline V lookup: CDR1 SGHAT, CDR2 FQNNGV. CDR3 size: 17 residues. CDR3 nucleotide sequence: TGTGCCAGCAGCTCTAGATCTAGCGGAGGGGCCTACAATGAGCAGTTCTTC. Translation: CASSSRSSGGAYNEQFF. Full variable domain (rest looked up from reference TRBV11-2 and TRBJ2-1): EAGVAQSPRYKIIEKRQSVAFWCNPISGHATLYWYQQILGQGPKLLIQFQNNGVVDDSQLPKDRFSAERLKGVDSTLKIQPAKLEDSAVYLCASSSRSSGGAYNEQFFGPGTRLTVL.

The chain links TRBV25-1 to TRBJ1-6, with TRBD1 matching 8 bases. Trimming at V came to 3 bases and at J to 4 bases, leaving 14 bases not matched to a gene. Per the germline V gene, CDR1 is MGHDK and CDR2 is SYGVNS. CDR3 length equals 19 residues. The CDR3: CASSDPSDRDATYNSPLHF. CDR3 nucleotide sequence: TGTGCCAGCAGTGACCCTTCGGACAGGGATGCTACTTATAATTCACCCCTCCACTTT.